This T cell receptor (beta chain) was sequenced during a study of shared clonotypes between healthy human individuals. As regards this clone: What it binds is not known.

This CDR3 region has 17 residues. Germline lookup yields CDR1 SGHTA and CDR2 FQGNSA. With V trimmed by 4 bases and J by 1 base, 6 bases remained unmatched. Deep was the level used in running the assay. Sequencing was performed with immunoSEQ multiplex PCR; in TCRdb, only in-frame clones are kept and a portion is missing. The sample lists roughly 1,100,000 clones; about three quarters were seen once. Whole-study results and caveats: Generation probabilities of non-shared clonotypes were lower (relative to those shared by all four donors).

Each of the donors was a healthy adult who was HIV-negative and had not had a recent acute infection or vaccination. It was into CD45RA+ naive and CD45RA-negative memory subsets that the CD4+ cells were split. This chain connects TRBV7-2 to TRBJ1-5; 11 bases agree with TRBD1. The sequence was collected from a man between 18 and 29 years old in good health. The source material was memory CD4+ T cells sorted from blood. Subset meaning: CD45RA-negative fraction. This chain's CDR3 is CASSSPGTGGSNQPQHF. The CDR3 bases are TGTGCCAGCAGCTCCCCCGGGACAGGGGGAAGCAATCAGCCCCAGCATTTT.